This T cell receptor (beta chain) derives from a study of identical twins. Whole-study findings and limits: Interpretation of the results relied on cross-sectional statistical analysis and not on following the same donors. Out-of-frame alpha sequences shared by twins were enriched for low generation probability.

TCRdb processed the 5' RACE reads anew with MiXCR; each CDR3 protein has one entry. This table has about 920,000 distinct CDR3 sequences, approximately 13% appearing once. For this clonotype: The target antigen is unknown.

These sequences were also reported in another study, on yellow fever vaccine responses in identical twins.

Sequencing used PBMCs. This sequence originates from a woman aged 18-35 years in good health.

CDR3 loop: CASSPRFDEQYF. The CDR3 coding sequence is TGTGCCAGCTCACCACGGTTCGACGAGCAGTACTTC. The chain combines TRBV18 with TRBJ2-7; unclear D gene. The V end lost 1 base, the J end lost 5 bases, and 6 bases lay between the germline ends. The CDR3 consists of 12 residues. CDR1 and CDR2 (germline): KGHSH, LQKENI. Looking up the rest from reference TRBV18 and TRBJ2-7 gives the full variable domain: NAGVMQNPRHLVRRRGQEARLRCSPMKGHSHVYWYRQLPEEGLKFMVYLQKENIIDESGMPKERFSAEFPKEGPSILRIQQVVRGDSAAYFCASSPRFDEQYFGPGTRLTVT.